This T cell receptor (beta chain) was profiled in a study of cytomegalovirus exposure and HLA in healthy donors. Broader study findings: TCR beta V- and J-gene trimming, according to a later analysis, was linked to a missense DCLRE1C variant.

PCR employed 60 Vbeta and 13 Jbeta primers. The data were produced by immunoSEQ multiplex PCR, yet TCRdb's version contains in-frame clones alone and is incomplete. Here the sample spans 120,000 or so clones, approximately 80% being singletons. Remarks on this clone: Its cognate antigen is unknown.

The CDR3 length is 14 residues. J lost 9 bases, V lost 5 bases, and 12 bases had no gene match. CDR1 and CDR2 (germline): SEHNR, FQNEAQ (reference sequence). The chain has TRBV7-9 and TRBJ1-1, with 7 bases aligning to TRBD1. The source is a human donor in good health. The sequenced sample consisted of PBMCs. The CDR3 DNA reads as TGTGCCAGCAGCCGCGAGACAGGGCAGCGGAAAGCTTTCTTT. It codes for CASSRETGQRKAFF.